Sequencing of this T cell receptor (beta chain) was carried out in a study of OX40 agonist ivuxolimab in advanced cancers. Background on the study: The patients' treatment was ivuxolimab, an agonistic anti-OX40 (CD134) antibody. A male proportion of about 86% was recorded, with mean age approximately 60 years and range roughly 23 to 79. Cancers in dose escalation were hepatocellular, melanoma, renal cell and head and neck.

Any history of autoimmune disease or systemic immunosuppression disqualified patients. Repertoires were generated with immunoSEQ multiplex PCR, while TCRdb's copy carries only in-frame clones and drops some. The sample shows roughly 16,000 clones, 76% of them seen only once. This CDR3 spans 13 amino acids. Between the trimmed V and J ends, which lost 5 bases and 4 bases, there was a span of 9 bases. Germline values: CDR1 SGHAT, CDR2 FQNNGV. The clonotype was recovered from an adult with an advanced solid tumor such as melanoma, head and neck, liver or kidney cancer. The rearrangement joins TRBV11-2 to TRBJ1-5; D is unclear. Sequencing was performed on CD4+ or CD8+ T cells sorted from blood, taken in a trial of the OX40 agonist ivuxolimab. As DNA, the CDR3 is TGTGCCAGCAGCCCACACCATAATCAGCCCCAGCATTTT. This gives the protein CASSPHHNQPQHF.